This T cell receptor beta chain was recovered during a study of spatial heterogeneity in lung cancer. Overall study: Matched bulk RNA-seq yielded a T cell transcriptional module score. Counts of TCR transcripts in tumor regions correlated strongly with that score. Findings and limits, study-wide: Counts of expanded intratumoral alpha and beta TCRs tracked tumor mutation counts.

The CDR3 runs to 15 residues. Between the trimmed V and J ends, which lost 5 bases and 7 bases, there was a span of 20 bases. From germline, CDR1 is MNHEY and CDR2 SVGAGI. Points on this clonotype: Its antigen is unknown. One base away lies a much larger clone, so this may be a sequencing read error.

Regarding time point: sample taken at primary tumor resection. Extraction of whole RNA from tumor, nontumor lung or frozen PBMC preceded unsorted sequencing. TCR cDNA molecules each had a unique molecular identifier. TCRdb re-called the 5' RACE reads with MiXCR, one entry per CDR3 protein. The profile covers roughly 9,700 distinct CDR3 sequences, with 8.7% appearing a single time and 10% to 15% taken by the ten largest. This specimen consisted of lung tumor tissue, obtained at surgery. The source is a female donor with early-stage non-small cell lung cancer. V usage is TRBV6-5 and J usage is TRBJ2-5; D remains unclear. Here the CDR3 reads CASSQNGWTEGTQYF. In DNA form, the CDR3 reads TGTGCCAGCAGTCAGAATGGTTGGACCGAAGGGACCCAGTACTTC.